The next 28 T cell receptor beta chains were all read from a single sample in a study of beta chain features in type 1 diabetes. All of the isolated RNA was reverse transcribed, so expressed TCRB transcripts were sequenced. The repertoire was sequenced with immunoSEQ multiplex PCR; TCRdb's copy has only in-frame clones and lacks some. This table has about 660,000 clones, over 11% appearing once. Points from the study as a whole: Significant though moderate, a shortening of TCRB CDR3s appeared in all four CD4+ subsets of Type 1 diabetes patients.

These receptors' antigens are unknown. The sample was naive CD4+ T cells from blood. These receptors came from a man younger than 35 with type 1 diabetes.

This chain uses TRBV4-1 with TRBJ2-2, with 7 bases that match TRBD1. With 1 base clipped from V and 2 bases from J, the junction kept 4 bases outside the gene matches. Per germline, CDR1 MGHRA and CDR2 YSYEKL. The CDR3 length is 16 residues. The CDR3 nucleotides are TGCGCCAGCAGCCAAGGGGTAGGGGGCAACACCGGGGAGCTGTTTTTT. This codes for CASSQGVGGNTGELFF.

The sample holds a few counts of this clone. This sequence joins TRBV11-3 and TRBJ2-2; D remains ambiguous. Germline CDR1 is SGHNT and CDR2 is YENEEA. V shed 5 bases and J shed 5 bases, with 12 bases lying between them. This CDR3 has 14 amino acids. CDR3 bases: TGTGCCAGCAGCCGGGTCCCTTTGACCGGGGAGCTGTTTTTT. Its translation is CASSRVPLTGELFF.

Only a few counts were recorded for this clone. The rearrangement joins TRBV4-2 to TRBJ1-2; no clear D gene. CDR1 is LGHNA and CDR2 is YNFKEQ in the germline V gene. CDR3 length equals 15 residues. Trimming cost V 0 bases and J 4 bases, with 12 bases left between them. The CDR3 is CASSQDIVIGYGYTF. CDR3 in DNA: TGTGCCAGCAGCCAAGATATCGTGATAGGCTATGGCTACACCTTC.

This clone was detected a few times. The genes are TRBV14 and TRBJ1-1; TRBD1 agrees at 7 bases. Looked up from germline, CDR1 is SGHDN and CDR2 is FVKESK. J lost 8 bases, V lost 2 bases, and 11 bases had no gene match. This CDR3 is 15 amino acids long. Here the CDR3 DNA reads TGTGCCAGCAGCCAAATGGGAAACAGGGGCGTGGAAGCTTTCTTT. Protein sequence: CASSQMGNRGVEAFF.

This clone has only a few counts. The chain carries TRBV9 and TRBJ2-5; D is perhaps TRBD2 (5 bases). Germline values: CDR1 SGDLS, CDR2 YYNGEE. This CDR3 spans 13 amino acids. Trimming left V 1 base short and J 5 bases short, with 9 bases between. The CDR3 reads CASSVTSLETQYF. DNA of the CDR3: TGTGCCAGCAGCGTAACTAGTCTCGAGACCCAGTACTTC.

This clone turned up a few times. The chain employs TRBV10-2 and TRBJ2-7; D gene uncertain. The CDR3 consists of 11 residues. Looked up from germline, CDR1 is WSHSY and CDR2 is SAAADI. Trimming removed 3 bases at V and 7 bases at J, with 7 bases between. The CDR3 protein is CASSDRIEQYF. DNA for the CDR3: TGCGCCAGCAGTGACAGGATTGAGCAGTACTTC.

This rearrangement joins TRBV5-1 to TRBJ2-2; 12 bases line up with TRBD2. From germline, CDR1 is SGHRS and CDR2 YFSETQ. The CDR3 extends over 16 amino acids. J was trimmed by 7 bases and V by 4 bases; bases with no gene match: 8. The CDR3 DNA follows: TGCGCCAGCAGCCCCGGACTAGCGGGATTTAACGGGGAGCTGTTTTTT. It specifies CASSPGLAGFNGELFF. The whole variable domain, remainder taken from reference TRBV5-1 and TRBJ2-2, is KAGVTQTPRYLIKTRGQQVTLSCSPISGHRSVSWYQQTPGQGLQFLFEYFSETQRNKGNFPGRFSGRQFSNSRSEMNVSTLELGDSALYLCASSPGLAGFNGELFFGEGSRLTVL.

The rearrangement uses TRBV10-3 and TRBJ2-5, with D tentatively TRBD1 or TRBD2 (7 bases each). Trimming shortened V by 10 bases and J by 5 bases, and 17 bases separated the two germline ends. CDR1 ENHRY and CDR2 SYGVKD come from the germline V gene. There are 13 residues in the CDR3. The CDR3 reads CATSGGVGETQYF. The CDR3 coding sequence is TGTGCCACCTCAGGGGGGGTCGGGGAGACCCAGTACTTC.

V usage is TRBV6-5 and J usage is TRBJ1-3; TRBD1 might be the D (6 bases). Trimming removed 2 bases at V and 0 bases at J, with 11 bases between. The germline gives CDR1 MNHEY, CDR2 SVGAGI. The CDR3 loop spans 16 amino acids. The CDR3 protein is CASSYQGTHSGNTIYF. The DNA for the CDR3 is TGTGCCAGCAGTTACCAGGGGACCCACTCTGGAAACACCATATATTTT.

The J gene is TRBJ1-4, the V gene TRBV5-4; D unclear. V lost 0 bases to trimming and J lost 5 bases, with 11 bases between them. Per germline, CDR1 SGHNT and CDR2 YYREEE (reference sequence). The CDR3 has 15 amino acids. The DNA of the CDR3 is TGTGCCAGCAGCTTGGCGGGAGACGCCAATGAAAAACTGTTTTTT. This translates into CASSLAGDANEKLFF. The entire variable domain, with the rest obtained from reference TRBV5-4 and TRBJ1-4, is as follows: ETGVTQSPTHLIKTRGQQVTLRCSSQSGHNTVSWYQQALGQGPQFIFQYYREEENGRGNFPPRFSGLQFPNYSSELNVNALELDDSALYLCASSLAGDANEKLFFGSGTQLSVL.

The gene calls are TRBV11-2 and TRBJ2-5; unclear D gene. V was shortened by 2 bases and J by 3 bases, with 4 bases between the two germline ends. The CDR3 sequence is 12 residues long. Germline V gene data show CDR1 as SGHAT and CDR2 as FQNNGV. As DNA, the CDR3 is TGTGCCAGCAGCTTAATCGAAGAGACCCAGTACTTC. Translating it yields CASSLIEETQYF.

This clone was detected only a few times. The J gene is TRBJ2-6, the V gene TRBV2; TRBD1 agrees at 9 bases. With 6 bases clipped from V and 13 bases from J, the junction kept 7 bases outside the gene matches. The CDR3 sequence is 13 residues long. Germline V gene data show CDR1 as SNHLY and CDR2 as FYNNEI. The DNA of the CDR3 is TGTGCCAGCAGCGGGGACAGGGAGGTGGTCCTGACTTTC. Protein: CASSGDREVVLTF.

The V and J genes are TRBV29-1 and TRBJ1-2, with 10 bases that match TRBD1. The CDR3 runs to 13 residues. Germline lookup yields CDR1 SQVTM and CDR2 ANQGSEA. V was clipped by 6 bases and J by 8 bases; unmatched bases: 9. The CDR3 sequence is CSVRGQGRGGYTF. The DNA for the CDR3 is TGCAGCGTCCGGGGACAGGGGCGGGGAGGCTACACCTTC.

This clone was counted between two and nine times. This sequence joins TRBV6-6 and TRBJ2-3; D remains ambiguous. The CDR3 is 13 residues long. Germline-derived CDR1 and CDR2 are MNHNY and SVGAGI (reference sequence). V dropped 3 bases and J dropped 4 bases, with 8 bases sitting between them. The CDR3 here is CASSYGSADTQYF. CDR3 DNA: TGTGCCAGCAGTTATGGTTCGGCAGATACGCAGTATTTT.

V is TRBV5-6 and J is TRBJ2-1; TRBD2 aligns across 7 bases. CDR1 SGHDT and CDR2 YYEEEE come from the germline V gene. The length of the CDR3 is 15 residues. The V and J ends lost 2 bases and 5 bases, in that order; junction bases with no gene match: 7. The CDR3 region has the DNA TGTGCCAGCAGCTTATTGAGCGGGACCCACAATGAGCAGTTCTTC. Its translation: CASSLLSGTHNEQFF.

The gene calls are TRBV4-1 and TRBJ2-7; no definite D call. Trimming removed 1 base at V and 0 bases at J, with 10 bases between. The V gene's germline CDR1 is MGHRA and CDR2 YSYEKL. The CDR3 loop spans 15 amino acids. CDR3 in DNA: TGCGCCAGCAGCCAAGGAGCCGCATTCTCCTACGAGCAGTACTTC. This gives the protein CASSQGAAFSYEQYF.

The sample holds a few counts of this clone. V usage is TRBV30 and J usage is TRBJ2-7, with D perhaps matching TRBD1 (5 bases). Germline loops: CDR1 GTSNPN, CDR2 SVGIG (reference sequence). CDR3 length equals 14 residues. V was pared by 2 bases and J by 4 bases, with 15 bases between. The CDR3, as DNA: TGTGCCTGGAGTCGGACATTTTTCAGATACGAGCAGTACTTC. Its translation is CAWSRTFFRYEQYF.

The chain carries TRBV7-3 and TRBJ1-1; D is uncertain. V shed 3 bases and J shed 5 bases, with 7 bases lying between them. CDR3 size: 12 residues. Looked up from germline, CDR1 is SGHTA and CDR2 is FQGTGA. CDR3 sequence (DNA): TGTGCCAGCAGCTTTAGAGCGACTGAAGCTTTCTTT. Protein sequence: CASSFRATEAFF.

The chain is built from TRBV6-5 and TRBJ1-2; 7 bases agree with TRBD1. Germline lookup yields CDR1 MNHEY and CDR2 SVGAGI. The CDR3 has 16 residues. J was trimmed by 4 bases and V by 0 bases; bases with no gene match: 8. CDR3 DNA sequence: TGTGCCAGCAGTTACTCGGAGGGGGCCTGGGGCTATGGCTACACCTTC. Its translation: CASSYSEGAWGYGYTF.

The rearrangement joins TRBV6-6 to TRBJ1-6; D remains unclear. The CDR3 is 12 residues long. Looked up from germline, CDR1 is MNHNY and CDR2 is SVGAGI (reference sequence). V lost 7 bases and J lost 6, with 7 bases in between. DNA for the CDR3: TGTGCCAGCACCTTGGGTAATTCACCCCTCCACTTT. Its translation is CASTLGNSPLHF.

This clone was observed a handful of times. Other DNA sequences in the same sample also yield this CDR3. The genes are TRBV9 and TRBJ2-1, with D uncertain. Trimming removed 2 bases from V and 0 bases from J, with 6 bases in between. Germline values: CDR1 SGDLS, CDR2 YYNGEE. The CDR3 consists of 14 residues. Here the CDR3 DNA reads TGTGCCAGCAGCGTCAGTGGCTCCTACAATGAGCAGTTCTTC. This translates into CASSVSGSYNEQFF.

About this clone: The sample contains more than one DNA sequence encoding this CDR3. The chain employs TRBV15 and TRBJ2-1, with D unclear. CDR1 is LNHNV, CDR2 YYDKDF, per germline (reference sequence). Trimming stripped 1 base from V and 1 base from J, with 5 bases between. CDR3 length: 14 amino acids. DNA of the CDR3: TGTGCCACCAGCAGAGCCGGGTCCTACAATGAGCAGTTCTTC. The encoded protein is CATSRAGSYNEQFF.

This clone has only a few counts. This CDR3 is CASSPRGRDYENEQFF. Written as DNA, the CDR3 is TGTGCCAGCAGCCCTAGGGGGCGCGATTATGAAAATGAGCAGTTCTTC. The V and J genes are TRBV5-4 and TRBJ2-1; TRBD1 matches at 7 bases. The CDR3 loop spans 16 amino acids. Germline V lookup: CDR1 SGHNT, CDR2 YYREEE (reference sequence). The junction had 14 bases not matched to a gene; V was cut back by 4 bases and J by 7 bases.

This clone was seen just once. In DNA form, the CDR3 reads TGTGCCAGCACCAATACGGGGACGGTGCGCTACACCTTC. Translation: CASTNTGTVRYTF. The J gene is TRBJ1-2, the V gene TRBV28; weak D call: TRBD1 (5 bases). The germline V gene has CDR1 MDHEN and CDR2 SYDVKM. The CDR3 runs 13 residues. The V gene lost 7 bases and the J gene lost 9 bases, with 18 bases spanning the gap.

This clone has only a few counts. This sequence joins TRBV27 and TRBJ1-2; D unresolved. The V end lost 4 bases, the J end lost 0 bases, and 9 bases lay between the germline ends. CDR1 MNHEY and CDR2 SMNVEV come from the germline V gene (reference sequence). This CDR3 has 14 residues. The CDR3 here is CASSSTISNYGYTF. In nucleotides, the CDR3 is TGTGCCAGCAGTTCTACAATTTCTAACTATGGCTACACCTTC.

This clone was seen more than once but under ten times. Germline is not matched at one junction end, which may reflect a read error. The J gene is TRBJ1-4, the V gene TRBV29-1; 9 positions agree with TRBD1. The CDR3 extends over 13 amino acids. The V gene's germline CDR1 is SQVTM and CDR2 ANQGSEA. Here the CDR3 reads CSVEGTGFRKLFF. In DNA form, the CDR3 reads TGCAGCGTCGAAGGGACAGGGTTTAGGAAACTGTTTTTT.

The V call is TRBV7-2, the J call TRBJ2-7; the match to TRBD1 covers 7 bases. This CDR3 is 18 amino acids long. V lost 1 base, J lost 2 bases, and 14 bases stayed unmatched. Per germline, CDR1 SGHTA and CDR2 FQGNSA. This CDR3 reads CASSLGRATGLQTYEQYF. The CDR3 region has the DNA TGTGCCAGCAGCTTAGGACGCGCGACAGGGCTCCAAACCTACGAGCAGTACTTC.

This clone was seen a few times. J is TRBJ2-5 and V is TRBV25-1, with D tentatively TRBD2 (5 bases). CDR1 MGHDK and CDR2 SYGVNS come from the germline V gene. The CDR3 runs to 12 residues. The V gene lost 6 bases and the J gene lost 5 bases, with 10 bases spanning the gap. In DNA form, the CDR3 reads TGTGCCAGCAGCGGGTCGGGGGAGACCCAGTACTTC. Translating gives CASSGSGETQYF.